This entry describes one T cell receptor (beta chain). The antigen is undetermined. Germline loops: CDR1 MGHDK, CDR2 SYGVNS. This CDR3 comprises 16 residues. V was clipped by 2 bases and J by 2 bases, with 15 bases between them. Hyperthyroidism patients, all newly diagnosed, had under 2 months' duration and ages of 18 to 65. The entry originates in a study of Graves' ophthalmopathy and Graves' hyperthyroidism. Amplification of the TCR beta CDR3 regions used RNA transcripts (as template). In the first round, RT-PCR was carried out with HTBI primers, and a multiplex PCR formed the second round. TCRdb independently ran MiXCR on the multiplex PCR reads; one entry per CDR3 protein. The data show 400,000 to 500,000 distinct CDR3 sequences, around a fifth seen once. Study results and caveats: Most thyroid clonotypes with frequency above 0.001 were detected in blood too.

This clonotype was sampled from a woman aged 18-35 years with stable Graves' hyperthyroidism. V gene TRBV25-1 combines with J gene TRBJ1-1; D unclear. What was sequenced was peripheral blood. As DNA, the CDR3 is TGTGCCAGCAGTGAACAGGACGGAAACGTTAACACTGAAGCTTTCTTT. Residues: CASSEQDGNVNTEAFF.